Listed below are T cell receptor beta chains from one sample, sequenced in a study of cytomegalovirus exposure and HLA in healthy donors. Method: immunoSEQ multiplex PCR; TCRdb's copy keeps in-frame clones and lacks some. The sample yields about 150,000 clones, 75% seen once. Input material: PBMCs. The source of these receptors is a young man in good health and CMV-seropositive. Each CDR3 is given with its conserved first and last residue. Fields, in order: clone size, V gene, J gene, D gene, CDR3 DNA, CDR3 protein. D genes are given only for firm matches. Some rows mark clone size as missing; the rest say once, few, many or name a class of expanded clone.

-	TRBV6-1	TRBJ2-1	-	TGTGCCAGCAGTGGGGCTGTTGAGCAGTTCTTC	CASSGAVEQFF
-	TRBV2	TRBJ1-1	-	TGTGCCAGCAGACGGACCGGGATGGCTTTCTTT	CASRRTGMAFF
-	TRBV2	TRBJ2-3	-	TGTGCCAGCAAGGTGGCCCGAAGACACACAGATACGCAGTATTTT	CASKVARRHTDTQYF
once	TRBV30	TRBJ2-7	-	TGTGCCTGGAGTGCTGGCGGTGGCTCCTACGAGCAGTACTTC	CAWSAGGGSYEQYF
-	TRBV7-9	TRBJ2-1	TRBD2	TGTGCCAGCAGTGGACTAGCGGGATATATGGGTGAGCAGTTCTTC	CASSGLAGYMGEQFF
few	TRBV19	TRBJ2-1	TRBD2	TGTGCCAGTCGCGTCGACGGGAGGGCCCGCAAGCAGTTCTTC	CASRVDGRARKQFF
-	TRBV27	TRBJ2-7	TRBD2	TGTGCCAGCAGTTTCACCGGTACTAGCGGAACCTACGAGCAGTACTTC	CASSFTGTSGTYEQYF
-	TRBV18	TRBJ2-5	-	TGTGCCAGCTCTCTCCAAGAGACCCAGTACTTC	CASSLQETQYF
-	TRBV10-3	TRBJ2-1	-	TGTGCCATCAGTGACGTGGTGGGCAGTGAGCAGTTCTTC	CAISDVVGSEQFF
-	TRBV28	TRBJ2-7	-	TGTGCCAGCAGCGGGAGCGCATCCTACGAGCAGTACTTC	CASSGSASYEQYF
-	TRBV2	TRBJ2-7	TRBD2	TGTGCCAGCAAACGACTAGCTACCTCCTACGAGCAGTACTTC	CASKRLATSYEQYF
-	TRBV5-1	TRBJ2-1	TRBD2	TGCGCCAGCACGCCGAGACTAGCGGGAGGGCCTTTGCATGAGCAGTTCTTC	CASTPRLAGGPLHEQFF
few	TRBV30	TRBJ1-1	-	TGTGCCTGGAGTTTTCCAAACACTGAAGCTTTCTTT	CAWSFPNTEAFF
-	TRBV4-1	TRBJ2-7	TRBD1	TGCGCCCGCAGCCCCCGTGGACAGGGGGGGGCCTACGAGCAGTACTTC	CARSPRGQGGAYEQYF
few	TRBV7-3	TRBJ2-2	-	TGTGCCAGCAGCTTAATATCGGCCGGGGAGCTGTTTTTT	CASSLISAGELFF
few	TRBV5-1	TRBJ2-6	TRBD1	TGCGCCAGCAGCTTGGTCCAGGGGGCTGGGGCCAACGTCCTGACTTTC	CASSLVQGAGANVLTF
-	TRBV4-1	TRBJ1-2	-	TGCGCCAGCAGCGCCCGACCAGGGGTCAATTTAGAGGTTGAATATGGCTACACCTTC	CASSARPGVNLEVEYGYTF
-	TRBV10-3	TRBJ2-1	TRBD2	TGTGCCATCAGTGAGGCCGGGACTAATGTCAATGAGCAGTTCTTC	CAISEAGTNVNEQFF
-	TRBV27	TRBJ2-7	-	TGTGCCAGCAGTAGAGGCCACGAGCAGTACTTC	CASSRGHEQYF
-	TRBV7-9	TRBJ1-1	-	TGTGCCAGCAGCTTGACACCGAACACTGAAGCTTTCTTT	CASSLTPNTEAFF
-	TRBV9	TRBJ2-7	TRBD2	TGTGCCAGCAGCGTAGATGGGACTAGGGGCTACGAGCAGTACTTC	CASSVDGTRGYEQYF
-	TRBV18	TRBJ1-5	TRBD1	TGTGCCAGCTCACCGGGACAGGGGCCCGGAAATCAGCCCCAGCATTTT	CASSPGQGPGNQPQHF
-	TRBV18	TRBJ2-5	-	TGTGCCAGCTCGACACGGGGAGAGACCCAGTACTTC	CASSTRGETQYF
-	TRBV19	TRBJ2-3	TRBD2	TGTGCCAGTTCTAGCGGGCTAGACACAGATACGCAGTATTTT	CASSSGLDTDTQYF
-	TRBV28	TRBJ1-4	-	TGTGCCAGCAGTTTAATCCGTGCAACTAATGAAAAACTGTTTTTT	CASSLIRATNEKLFF
-	TRBV28	TRBJ2-7	-	TGTGCCAGCAGTTTGTCAGGGTGGGAGCAGTACTTC	CASSLSGWEQYF
-	TRBV28	TRBJ2-3	-	TGTGCCAGCAACTACCCGGCCGCGGCAGGGATAAGCACAGATACGCAGTATTTT	CASNYPAAAGISTDTQYF
-	TRBV19	TRBJ2-3	TRBD2	TGTGCCAGTAGCCAGAGAACAGGCGGGAGAGCTCCAGATACGCAGTATTTT	CASSQRTGGRAPDTQYF
-	TRBV27	TRBJ1-4	TRBD1	TGTGCCAGCAGTTGGACAGGCGAAAAACTGTTTTTT	CASSWTGEKLFF
-	TRBV5-6	TRBJ2-1	-	TGTGCCAGCAGCCTCCAGGGTTGGGACAATGAGCAGTTCTTC	CASSLQGWDNEQFF
-	TRBV28	TRBJ2-3	TRBD2	TGTGCCACCATGCTAGCGGGCGCCAAGTGTGGGCAGTATTTT	CATMLAGAKCGQYF
-	TRBV23-1	TRBJ2-7	-	TGCGCCAGCAGTCAATCCCAGACCTACGAGCAGTACTTC	CASSQSQTYEQYF